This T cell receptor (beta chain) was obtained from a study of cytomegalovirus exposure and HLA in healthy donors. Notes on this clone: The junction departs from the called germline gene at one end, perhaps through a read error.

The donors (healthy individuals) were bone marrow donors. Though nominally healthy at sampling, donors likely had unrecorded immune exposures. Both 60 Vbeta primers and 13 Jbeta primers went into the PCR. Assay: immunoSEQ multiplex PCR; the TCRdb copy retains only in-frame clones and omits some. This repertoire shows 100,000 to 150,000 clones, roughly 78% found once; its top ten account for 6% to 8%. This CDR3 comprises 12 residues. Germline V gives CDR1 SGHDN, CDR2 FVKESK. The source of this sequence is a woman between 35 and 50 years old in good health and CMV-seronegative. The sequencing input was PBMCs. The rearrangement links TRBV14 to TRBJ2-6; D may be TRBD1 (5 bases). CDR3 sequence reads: CASSSGANGLTF. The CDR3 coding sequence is TGTGCGTCCAGCTCTGGGGCCAACGGCCTGACTTTC.